This TCR beta chain was sequenced for a study of blood T cell repertoires in COVID-19. Study summary: Samples of COVID-19 (acute and convalescent) were obtained from the United States, Italy and Spain. The analysed material was cDNA or gDNA that came from T cells, B-cell-depleted T cells, or PBMCs.

The count of this clone is one. The V segment lost 5 bases and the J segment 2 bases; nucleotides outside the gene matches: 8. This CDR3 is built from 15 residues. CDR1 and CDR2 (germline): LNHDA, SQIVND (reference sequence). As processed by the authors: Reference gene primer amplification gave estimated nucleated cell counts. Clones were sequenced by immunoSEQ multiplex PCR, and TCRdb holds only the in-frame ones, with some missing. D and trimming come from the DNA, and the V and J calls and clone size come from that table. The sample lists around 150,000 clones, around 73% seen once, with approximately 10% in the top ten.

The specimen was peripheral blood. The receptor was isolated from a man aged 55 to 70 who had recovered from COVID-19. The chain carries TRBV19 and TRBJ2-7; TRBD1 aligns across 8 bases. The CDR3 loop reads CASSPQLTGAYEQYF. CDR3 in DNA: TGTGCCAGTAGTCCTCAGTTGACAGGGGCCTACGAGCAGTACTTC.